What follows are 17 T cell receptor beta chains derived from one specimen sequenced in a study of early T cells in non-severe SARS-CoV-2 infection. One entry per CDR3 protein results from TCRdb running MiXCR on the 5' RACE reads. The sample lists about 59,000 distinct CDR3 sequences, roughly an eighth seen once, with about 1.4% in the top ten. The specimen was whole blood. These receptor sequences come from an adult who was a healthcare worker with PCR-confirmed SARS-CoV-2 infection or an uninfected control (not recorded which).

This clonotype was detected many times. V and J are TRBV20-1 and TRBJ2-7, with D possibly called TRBD1 or TRBD2 (5 bases each). CDR1 and CDR2 (germline): DFQATT, SNEGSKA (reference sequence). The germline V and J ends were trimmed by 6 bases and 3 bases, with 21 bases remaining between them. This CDR3 has 15 residues. The CDR3 nucleotides are TGCAGTGCCAGAAGCAGGGAGAGCTGGCTCTACGAGCAGTACTTC. It specifies CSARSRESWLYEQYF.

V and J are TRBV20-1 and TRBJ1-2; D is ambiguous. Trimming took 5 bases from V and 8 from J, leaving 9 bases between them. From germline, CDR1 is DFQATT and CDR2 SNEGSKA (reference sequence). The CDR3 runs 10 residues. The CDR3 bases are TGCAGTGCTCTCCTTGACGGCTACACCTTC. Translation: CSALLDGYTF.

This clonotype has a handful of counts. J is TRBJ2-7 and V is TRBV20-1; D perhaps matches TRBD1 (6 bases). The length of the CDR3 is 15 residues. Trimming took 0 bases from V and 4 from J, leaving 16 bases between them. The germline CDR1 and CDR2 sequences are DFQATT and SNEGSKA (reference sequence). The CDR3 reads CSARDDLRGNYEQYF. The CDR3, as DNA: TGCAGTGCTAGAGATGACCTAAGGGGGAATTACGAGCAGTACTTC.

This clonotype was found a few times. V and J are TRBV5-6 and TRBJ1-1; TRBD1 matches 7 bases. In germline, CDR1 is SGHDT, CDR2 YYEEEE. V lost 0 bases and J lost 1; bases outside the gene matches: 0. CDR3 length equals 14 residues. The CDR3 nucleotides read TGTGCCAGCAGCTTGGGGGACAGGAACACTGAAGCTTTCTTT. This codes for CASSLGDRNTEAFF.

This clonotype has more than one count but fewer than ten. This sequence joins TRBV20-1 and TRBJ2-1; 7 bases align to TRBD2. Germline CDR1 reads DFQATT; CDR2 reads SNEGSKA (reference sequence). V shed 0 bases and J 4 bases; nucleotides not matched to a gene: 9. CDR3 length: 16 residues. The CDR3 DNA reads as TGCAGTGCTAGAGATGTCAGCGGGACCCGGTACAATGAGCAGTTCTTC. Amino acids: CSARDVSGTRYNEQFF.

This clonotype has just a few counts. The V gene is TRBV6-2 or TRBV6-3, the J gene TRBJ2-3; TRBD2 aligns across 8 bases. Trimming took 8 bases from V and 5 from J; bases not matched to a gene: 9. Germline V gives CDR1 MNHEY, CDR2 SVGEGT. The CDR3 extends over 14 amino acids. CDR3: CASLLGTSRDTQYF. DNA of the CDR3: TGTGCCAGCCTGCTCGGGACTAGTAGAGATACGCAGTATTTT.

The chain uses TRBV18 and TRBJ1-1, with a possible D match to TRBD1 (5 bases). Trimming left V 3 bases short and J 7 bases short, with 18 bases between. The germline CDR1 and CDR2 sequences are KGHSH and LQKENI. The CDR3 extends over 15 amino acids. Written as DNA, the CDR3 is TGTGCCAGCTCACCCGAACAACTTGGGGCCATTGAAGCTTTCTTT. Translating gives CASSPEQLGAIEAFF.

The chain carries TRBV5-6 and TRBJ1-2; D remains ambiguous. CDR3 size: 13 residues. Trimming cost V 0 bases and J 0 bases, with 3 bases left between them. CDR1 is SGHDT, CDR2 YYEEEE, per germline. CDR3 amino acids: CASSLGANYGYTF. CDR3 in DNA: TGTGCCAGCAGCTTGGGGGCTAACTATGGCTACACCTTC.

This clonotype was observed many times. This chain links TRBV9 with TRBJ2-5; D uncertain. The CDR3 spans 14 residues. CDR1 and CDR2 (germline): SGDLS, YYNGEE. V was shortened by 3 bases and J by 4 bases, with 13 bases between the two germline ends. CDR3: CASSARTRSETQYF. CDR3 bases: TGTGCCAGCAGCGCCCGGACCCGGTCAGAGACCCAGTACTTC. Variable domain in full (rest from reference TRBV9 and TRBJ2-5): DSGVTQTPKHLITATGQRVTLRCSPRSGDLSVYWYQQSLDQGLQFLIQYYNGEERAKGNILERFSAQQFPDLHSELNLSSLELGDSALYFCASSARTRSETQYFGPGTRLLVL.

J is TRBJ2-1 and V is TRBV11-2, with TRBD2 matching 7 bases. The CDR3 covers 12 residues. After removal of 4 bases from V and 10 bases from J, the junction contained 4 bases not matched to a gene. Germline assignment: CDR1 SGHAT and CDR2 FQNNGV. As DNA, the CDR3 is TGTGCCAGCAGCTCTAGCGGCAGGGAGCAGTTCTTC. Encoded protein: CASSSSGREQFF.

This rearrangement joins TRBV27 to TRBJ1-4; unclear D gene. Germline V gene sequence: CDR1 MNHEY, CDR2 SMNVEV (reference sequence). CDR3 length: 14 amino acids. The ends were cut back, 2 bases at V and 10 bases at J, with 14 bases in the middle. CDR3 coding DNA: TGTGCCAGCAGTTTAGAGACCGGAATGGGAAAACTGTTTTTT. Its translation is CASSLETGMGKLFF. The full variable domain, its missing parts supplied by reference TRBV27 and TRBJ1-4, is EAQVTQNPRYLITVTGKKLTVTCSQNMNHEYMSWYRQDPGLGLRQIYYSMNVEVTDKGDVPEGYKVSRKEKRNFPLILESPSPNQTSLYFCASSLETGMGKLFFGSGTQLSVL.

This clonotype has ten or more counts. This chain connects TRBV6-2 or TRBV6-3 to TRBJ1-5; no reliable D call. V was trimmed by 1 base and J by 1 base, leaving 11 bases between them. The CDR3 sequence is 16 residues long. From germline, CDR1 is MNHEY and CDR2 SVGEGT. The CDR3 protein is CASSYYPALSNQPQHF. The CDR3 nucleotides are TGTGCCAGCAGTTACTATCCGGCCCTCAGCAATCAGCCCCAGCATTTT.

This clonotype came up many times. One junction end does not reproduce the germline sequence, and a read error may be involved. V is TRBV12-3 or TRBV12-4 and J is TRBJ1-5, with no clear D. The CDR3 contains 12 residues. CDR3 DNA sequence: TGTGCCAGCAGCTTAGGGAGTCAGCCCCAGCATTTT. This translates into CASSLGSQPQHF.

This clonotype occurred many times. The rearrangement links TRBV7-9 to TRBJ2-7; 7 bases are a match to TRBD2. The V gene's germline CDR1 is SEHNR and CDR2 FQNEAQ (reference sequence). The trim removed 5 bases at V and 6 bases at J, leaving 4 bases unmatched. There are 12 residues in the CDR3. The CDR3 loop is CASSARGSEQYF. In nucleotides, the CDR3 is TGTGCCAGCAGCGCGCGGGGGAGCGAGCAGTACTTC. Variable domain in full (rest from reference TRBV7-9 and TRBJ2-7): DTGVSQNPRHKITKRGQNVTFRCDPISEHNRLYWYRQTLGQGPEFLTYFQNEAQLEKSRLLSDRFSAERPKGSFSTLEIQRTEQGDSAMYLCASSARGSEQYFGPGTRLTVT.

The J gene is TRBJ2-5, the V gene TRBV7-9, with TRBD2 as a possible D gene (6 bases). The CDR3 sequence is 15 residues long. CDR1 and CDR2 (germline): SEHNR, FQNEAQ (reference sequence). The V end was cut by 3 bases, the J end by 1 base, with 12 bases between. CDR3 in DNA: TGTGCCAGCAGCTTGTTCCGGGGACTCCAAGAGACCCAGTACTTC. Its protein product is CASSLFRGLQETQYF.

This clonotype has just a few counts. The chain combines TRBV9 with TRBJ2-3; 7 nucleotides align to TRBD2. CDR1 and CDR2 (germline): SGDLS, YYNGEE. This CDR3 is 17 amino acids long. The junction had 10 bases not matched to a gene; V was cut back by 1 base and J by 2 bases. The CDR3 sequence: CASSVSGGGTPTDTQYF. CDR3 DNA: TGTGCCAGCAGCGTAAGCGGCGGGGGTACGCCCACAGATACGCAGTATTTT.

This clonotype was found many times. The chain has TRBV20-1 and TRBJ2-5; TRBD2 matches at 8 bases. The CDR3 has 14 amino acids. With V trimmed by 3 bases and J by 9 bases, 12 bases remained unmatched. CDR1 and CDR2 from the germline V gene are DFQATT and SNEGSKA (reference sequence). The CDR3, as DNA: TGCAGTGCTAGTAGCGGGGCCAACACACGGCCCCAGTACTTC. This translates into CSASSGANTRPQYF.